This T cell receptor beta chain was sequenced in a study of cytomegalovirus exposure and HLA in healthy donors (dated by TCRdb to 2016 to 2017). Study-level background: In an earlier analysis of 550 to 750 of the donors, 276 Gb of sequence data and some 100 million unique TCR beta sequences from 150 million to 200 million T cells were reported. The genetic ancestry cluster associated with self-reported Caucasian donors included about 84% of the roughly 400 genotyped donors. A later analysis re-analyzed previously published TCR beta repertoires from about 600 donors and added high-resolution HLA genotyping to study TCR occurrence patterns. An early release that covered about 600 HLA-typed donors contained 250 to 350 gigabases of sequencing data and tens of millions of unique TCR sequences. The later analysis used no new phenotypic data to find candidate immune exposures, relying instead on TCR beta sequences and their occurrence across donors. High-throughput TCR immunosequencing, statistical association of individual TCRs with disease status, and machine learning were combined to predict cytomegalovirus infection status. Across approximately 400 genotyped donors of the cohort, an average of about 240,000 unique TCR beta nucleotide sequences per donor were sequenced, and roughly 20% of those sequences were non-productive. In a later genetic analysis, genome-wide SNP genotypes for about 55% of the roughly 670 donors were used, and that subset was treated as a discovery cohort. Donor age, sex, ethnicity and CMV serostatus were collected together with the repertoire data. Typing coverage varied by locus: roughly 620-640 donors for A, B, C, DRB1 and DQB1; 522 for DQA1; around 610 for DPA1; 450 to 480 for DPB1. In an earlier analysis of 587 of the donors, high-throughput TCR beta sequencing was used to judge whether each TCR beta V gene segment behaved as functional or pseudogenic. The study aimed to test whether cataloging public T cell receptors could reveal signatures of past pathogen exposure. All discovery cohort repertoires had been generated using a single sequencing platform. Both class I and class II loci were covered by HLA typing, at four-digit resolution. Along with the roughly 670-subject first cohort, a separate validation cohort of over a hundred different subjects was used. Because of strong linkage in the cohort, 4 to 6 DR-DQ haplotypes were treated as single units for association and clustering. The study used immunosequencing to profile the T cell repertoires of 666 subjects and linked those repertoires to cytomegalovirus serostatus. Overall results and qualifications from the work: For the cohort, immune exposure information was limited to CMV serostatus. A later analysis reported that several top co-occurrence clusters appeared linked to parvovirus B19, influenza, CMV and Epstein-Barr virus. The earlier analysis of some 560 of the donors excluded 15 to 20 rarely observed V segments, including chromosome 9 orphons, because counts were too low. Compared with the roughly 720-donor mean, donors in an Asian-associated ancestry cluster had fewer N-insertions in productive TCRs, according to a later genetic analysis. In a later analysis, TCR association rates were found to vary across HLA loci, with the most associated TCRs seen for DRB1 alleles and the fewest for HLA-C alleles. In a later analysis, most CMV-associated TCR beta chains were found to appear HLA-restricted, with HLA associations seemingly driven largely by CMV exposure. Strong co-occurrence of HLA alleles, especially DR and DQ, made assigning TCR associations to individual alleles difficult. Because some donors lacked HLA typing at each locus, the association tests relied only on the typed subset. Across donors, most TCR sequences were observed very rarely, whereas some public TCRs were present in many individuals. A later genetic analysis associated a missense DCLRE1C variant with V-gene and J-gene trimming of TCR beta chains, and an independent cohort replicated the association. At a false discovery rate of 0.05, a later analysis linked about 16,000 TCR beta sequences to specific HLA alleles. In a later analysis, HLA-associated TCR beta chains were found to be more clonally expanded and to have lower generation probabilities than equally common non-associated chains. Cytomegalovirus status was reported to be diagnosed by the classifier with high specificity and sensitivity in both the original and validation cohorts. Broadly in line with IMGT annotations, most TCR beta V segments showed up in productive rearrangements about 87% or about 30% of the time in an earlier analysis of several hundred of the donors. The cohort was sequenced for TCR beta chains only, and without alpha or paired-chain data the features that could be detected were limited. Linkage disequilibrium might explain the correlated functional status among segregating V segments, but an unknown experimental factor could not be ruled out. Sequencing depth was assumed to be roughly uniform across donors in the presence/absence analyses, though that assumption may not hold. Three of the identified cytomegalovirus-associated TCR beta chains were confirmed in vitro to be specific for cytomegalovirus antigens. A further reported finding was that TCR beta sequences accurately predicted the HLA-A and HLA-B alleles for most subjects in the first cohort. The study listed 164 TCR beta chains as associated with cytomegalovirus. Because the 87-base-pair reads could not distinguish some IMGT-functional V segments, including TRBV6-2 and TRBV6-3, those segments were excluded. The authors suggested that the approach could potentially be generalized to other disease states and immunological phenotypes. A cluster of highly shared sequence variants was judged likely to be a technical artifact of the sequencing pipeline.

Library prep was done by the immunoSEQ multiplex PCR assay. For the multiplex PCR, a mixture combining 60 forward primers for TCR Vbeta segments and 13 reverse primers for TCR Jbeta segments was used. Amplification of the CDR3 region of rearranged TCR beta genes was performed with a multiplex PCR assay on genomic DNA. The amplified TCR beta libraries were sequenced on the Illumina HiSeq System as 87-base-pair reads. The paper's processing steps were these. A later analysis tallied roughly 80 million unique TCR beta chains across the 600 to 700 repertoires, and approximately 12 million of those chains were shared by two or more donors. To remove PCR and sequencing errors, raw reads were error-corrected and collapsed into unique sequences using a nearest-neighbor algorithm that merged closely related sequences. V, D and J gene segments were assigned by aligning CDR3 sequences to IMGT reference sequences. For a sequence to be retained, a match of at least six nucleotides to both a V gene segment and a J gene segment was required. Rearrangements were classified as productive when the CDR3 lacked stop codons and remained in frame with V and J, and all other rearrangements were classified as non-productive. Following IMGT convention, CDR3 was defined as the stretch from the second conserved V-encoded cysteine to the conserved J-encoded phenylalanine. In an earlier analysis of more than 550 of the donors, sequences lacking an unambiguous match to a single V gene segment were excluded. An earlier analysis of fewer than 650 of the donors classified V segments as functional when productive rearrangements were above 56.7% and as segregating when the standard deviation between donors was above 5%. To diagnose cytomegalovirus status from the catalog of TCR beta chain sequences, a statistical classification framework was built. V and J gene assignment, in a later analysis, came from comparing TCR nucleotide sequences with IMGT/GENE-DB human TR gene sequences. Using the TCRdist pipeline, a later analysis assigned CDR3 sequences along with most-parsimonious VDJ recombination scenarios. In a later analysis, each TCR beta chain was defined by its CDR3 amino acid sequence together with its V-gene family, and reads without a unique V-gene family were excluded. As a way to deal with suspected cross-contamination and a sequencing artifact, a later analysis dropped 450 to 600 nucleotide sequences that were highly shared and had low generation probability. In a later analysis, a clonal expansion index for each public chain was calculated from normalized within-repertoire ranks of inferred template counts. In a later analysis, generation probabilities were computed using a VDJ recombination model fitted to out-of-frame rearrangements, and the results were checked against IGoR. In a later analysis, TCR-TCR, TCR-HLA and TCR-CMV co-occurrence was scored with hypergeometric tests, and a repertoire-size bias correction was applied to TCR pairs. False discovery rates were estimated in a later analysis by permuting HLA or CMV assignments 20 times. In a later analysis, co-occurring TCRs were grouped with DBSCAN, and TCRdist sequence similarity was added when clustering was performed within HLA-allele-positive subsets. Co-occurrence clustering excluded repertoires with fewer than 30,000 or more than 120,000 public chains, plus five with anomalous nucleotide sharing. TCRdb carries this immuneACCESS record with in-frame sequences only. Its versions omit some clonotypes, under half of them owing to an unresolved V gene in the studies checked, with the rest unexplained. That table is the source of V, J and clone size, and D and trimming were worked out from the DNA. The sample table contains 250,000 to 350,000 clones; only one count was recorded for roughly 89% of them. Roughly 4% of the sample goes to the ten largest clones.

In total, approximately 700 healthy bone marrow donors made up the cohort. All cohort members were sampled while nominally healthy, although unrecorded immune exposures were likely present. The donor was CMV seropositive and was included in the group of 290 or so seropositive cohort members. A peripheral blood sample was collected from each donor, and TCR beta sequencing was performed on peripheral blood mononuclear cells. The Qiagen DNeasy Blood Extraction Kit was used to extract genomic DNA from the blood cell samples. The CDR3 measures 18 amino acids from cysteine to phenylalanine. The kept DNA is CDR3 alone, 54 bases in frame from the first base. V and J are trimmed by 1 base and 1 base, and the gene matches miss 10 bases of the junction. The germline V gene sets CDR1 to SGHTA and CDR2 to FQGNSA. With regard to this clone: The antigen it recognizes is unknown. No base quality values were provided; no much bigger clone lies one nucleotide off.

The sample consisted of PBMCs. In this chain, TRBV7-2 is recombined with TRBJ2-7; 10 bases in the middle match TRBD2. The sequence was obtained from a man aged 40-49 years in good health and CMV-seropositive. The CDR3 has the sequence CASSLVTGIAGGSYEQYF. The nucleotide sequence reads as follows: TGTGCCAGCAGCTTAGTAACAGGGATAGCGGGAGGATCCTACGAGCAGTACTTC.